This is a list of T cell receptor beta chains from one sample in a study of CD8+ T cells in alopecia areata. Clones were sequenced by immunoSEQ multiplex PCR, and TCRdb holds only the in-frame ones, with some missing. The sample has about 180,000 clones, 51% seen once; the top ten hold roughly 9.1%. Source: CD8+ T cells sorted from blood, taken at approximately week 51, from a patient treated with tofacitinib. Receptor source: a human donor with alopecia areata. The CDR3 runs from the conserved cysteine through the conserved F or W. The D gene is left open where the match is weak. Only some rows state a clone size, as once, few, many or a class for expanded clones.

d_gene: TRBD1
v_gene: TRBV28
j_gene: TRBJ1-2
abundance: .
CDR3aa: CASSGRQGMNYGYTF
CDR3nt: TGTGCCAGCAGTGGCAGACAGGGGATGAACTATGGCTACACCTTC

d_gene: TRBD1
v_gene: TRBV27
j_gene: TRBJ1-6
abundance: .
CDR3aa: CASTLSGTGSSPLHF
CDR3nt: TGTGCCAGCACCCTTAGCGGGACAGGGAGTTCACCCCTCCACTTT

d_gene: .
v_gene: TRBV6-1
j_gene: TRBJ2-7
abundance: .
CDR3aa: CASSEGVVAYEQYF
CDR3nt: TGTGCCAGCAGTGAAGGAGTGGTCGCCTACGAGCAGTACTTC

d_gene: .
v_gene: TRBV7-9
j_gene: TRBJ2-7
abundance: .
CDR3aa: CASSRERYYEQYF
CDR3nt: TGTGCCAGCAGCCGAGAACGGTACTACGAGCAGTACTTC

d_gene: .
v_gene: TRBV5-6
j_gene: TRBJ1-2
abundance: few
CDR3aa: CASSSQGFDYGYTF
CDR3nt: TGTGCCAGCAGCTCACAGGGATTTGACTATGGCTACACCTTC

d_gene: .
v_gene: TRBV29-1
j_gene: TRBJ1-2
abundance: few
CDR3aa: CSVEGQDRDRGYGYTF
CDR3nt: TGCAGCGTTGAAGGTCAGGACCGGGACCGGGGCTATGGCTACACCTTC

d_gene: TRBD1
v_gene: TRBV27
j_gene: TRBJ1-1
abundance: few
CDR3aa: CASSWDREGDTEAFF
CDR3nt: TGTGCCAGCAGTTGGGACAGGGAGGGGGACACTGAAGCTTTCTTT

d_gene: TRBD1
v_gene: TRBV13
j_gene: TRBJ1-2
abundance: .
CDR3aa: CASSYGTVGGYTF
CDR3nt: TGTGCCAGCAGCTATGGGACAGTGGGAGGCTACACCTTC

d_gene: .
v_gene: TRBV5-8
j_gene: TRBJ1-1
abundance: few
CDR3aa: CASSLAFKERNTEAFF
CDR3nt: TGTGCCAGCAGCTTGGCCTTTAAGGAAAGGAACACTGAAGCTTTCTTT

d_gene: .
v_gene: TRBV11-2
j_gene: TRBJ1-1
abundance: few
CDR3aa: CASSLDRGGTEAFF
CDR3nt: TGTGCCAGCAGCTTAGACAGGGGTGGGACTGAAGCTTTCTTT

d_gene: .
v_gene: TRBV5-6
j_gene: TRBJ2-1
abundance: .
CDR3aa: CASSPDRLFSYNEQFF
CDR3nt: TGTGCCAGCAGCCCCGACCGATTGTTCTCCTACAATGAGCAGTTCTTC

d_gene: TRBD2
v_gene: TRBV5-4
j_gene: TRBJ2-1
abundance: .
CDR3aa: CASSLGLAGNEQFF
CDR3nt: TGTGCCAGCAGCTTGGGACTAGCGGGCAATGAGCAGTTCTTC

d_gene: .
v_gene: TRBV9
j_gene: TRBJ2-7
abundance: .
CDR3aa: CASSVGQGNDEQYF
CDR3nt: TGTGCCAGCAGCGTAGGGCAGGGGAATGACGAGCAGTACTTC

d_gene: .
v_gene: TRBV7-3
j_gene: TRBJ2-7
abundance: once
CDR3aa: CASSLRGLGYEQYF
CDR3nt: TGTGCCAGCAGCTTACGGGGGTTAGGCTACGAGCAGTACTTC

d_gene: TRBD2
v_gene: TRBV7-9
j_gene: TRBJ2-7
abundance: few
CDR3aa: CASSPPGTSYEQYF
CDR3nt: TGTGCCAGCAGCCCCCCCGGGACTAGCTACGAGCAGTACTTC

d_gene: .
v_gene: TRBV27
j_gene: TRBJ2-7
abundance: .
CDR3aa: CASSLRDGSYEQYF
CDR3nt: TGTGCCAGCAGTCTCCGGGACGGCTCCTACGAGCAGTACTTC

d_gene: TRBD1
v_gene: TRBV6-5
j_gene: TRBJ1-2
abundance: .
CDR3aa: CASSGTGGGYGYTF
CDR3nt: TGTGCCAGCAGTGGGACAGGGGGTGGCTATGGCTACACCTTC

d_gene: .
v_gene: TRBV27
j_gene: TRBJ2-7
abundance: .
CDR3aa: CASSANRGAHEQYF
CDR3nt: TGTGCCAGCAGCGCTAATAGGGGGGCCCACGAGCAGTACTTC

d_gene: .
v_gene: TRBV29-1
j_gene: TRBJ2-6
abundance: .
CDR3aa: CSVVGSGANVLTF
CDR3nt: TGCAGCGTTGTTGGCTCTGGGGCCAACGTCCTGACTTTC

d_gene: .
v_gene: TRBV29-1
j_gene: TRBJ1-1
abundance: .
CDR3aa: CSGQDRNTEAFF
CDR3nt: TGCAGCGGGCAGGACAGGAACACTGAAGCTTTCTTT

d_gene: .
v_gene: TRBV14
j_gene: TRBJ1-1
abundance: .
CDR3aa: CASSEKVYTEAFF
CDR3nt: TGTGCCAGCAGCGAGAAGGTTTACACTGAAGCTTTCTTT

d_gene: .
v_gene: TRBV6-1
j_gene: TRBJ2-1
abundance: once
CDR3aa: CASSDRASEEIWEQFF
CDR3nt: TGTGCCAGCAGTGATAGGGCTAGCGAAGAGATTTGGGAGCAGTTCTTC

d_gene: TRBD2
v_gene: TRBV5-1
j_gene: TRBJ2-7
abundance: .
CDR3aa: CASSSSGGYEQYF
CDR3nt: TGCGCCAGCAGCTCAAGCGGGGGGTACGAGCAGTACTTC

d_gene: TRBD1
v_gene: TRBV5-6
j_gene: TRBJ2-7
abundance: few
CDR3aa: CASSLGLNRGRSEQYF
CDR3nt: TGTGCCAGCAGCTTGGGACTAAACAGGGGTCGAAGCGAGCAGTACTTC